This TCR beta chain was captured in a study of blood T cell repertoires in COVID-19. Background on the study: COVID-19 samples collected from the United States, Italy and Spain covered acute and convalescent phases. Sources were T cells, B-cell-depleted T cells, or PBMCs; the material itself was cDNA or gDNA.

The CDR3 is 14 amino acids. In germline, CDR1 is KGHSH, CDR2 LQKENI. The V end lost 4 bases, the J end lost 6 bases, and 13 bases lay between the germline ends. Original processing notes: Amplification from reference gene primers served as the basis for estimated nucleated cell counts. Sequenced by immunoSEQ multiplex PCR; TCRdb stores in-frame clones only, minus some. The DNA was the basis for D and trimming; V, J and clone size are from that table. The sample has approximately 160,000 clones, over 90% seen once. The chain uses TRBV18 and TRBJ1-5; unclear D gene. The TCR originated in a man aged 50-60 years with acute or convalescent COVID-19. Sequencing was carried out using peripheral blood. CDR3 residues: CASSQRDGAQPQHF. Written as DNA, the CDR3 is TGTGCCAGCTCACAGAGGGATGGCGCTCAGCCCCAGCATTTT.